This paragraph reports one TCR beta chain. The data are from a study of preoperative IRX-2 immunotherapy in early breast cancer. Method: immunoSEQ multiplex PCR; TCRdb's copy keeps in-frame clones and lacks some. The sample includes 25,000 to 30,000 clones, approximately 83% of them seen just once. The treatment: preoperative locoregional IRX-2 cytokine immunotherapy. This phase Ib study tested locoregional IRX-2 cytokine immunotherapy given before surgery. Sample collection occurred from a patient treated with IRX-2 immunotherapy. The receptor's source is a human donor with breast cancer.

CDR3 DNA sequence: TGTGCCAGCAGTTACTCGGAAGGGGGCTACACCTTC. This translates into CASSYSEGGYTF. The chain employs TRBV6-8 and TRBJ1-2; no clear D. Trimming cost V 0 bases and J 8 bases, with 7 bases left between them. The CDR3 consists of 12 residues. Germline loops: CDR1 MNHGY, CDR2 SAAAGT.